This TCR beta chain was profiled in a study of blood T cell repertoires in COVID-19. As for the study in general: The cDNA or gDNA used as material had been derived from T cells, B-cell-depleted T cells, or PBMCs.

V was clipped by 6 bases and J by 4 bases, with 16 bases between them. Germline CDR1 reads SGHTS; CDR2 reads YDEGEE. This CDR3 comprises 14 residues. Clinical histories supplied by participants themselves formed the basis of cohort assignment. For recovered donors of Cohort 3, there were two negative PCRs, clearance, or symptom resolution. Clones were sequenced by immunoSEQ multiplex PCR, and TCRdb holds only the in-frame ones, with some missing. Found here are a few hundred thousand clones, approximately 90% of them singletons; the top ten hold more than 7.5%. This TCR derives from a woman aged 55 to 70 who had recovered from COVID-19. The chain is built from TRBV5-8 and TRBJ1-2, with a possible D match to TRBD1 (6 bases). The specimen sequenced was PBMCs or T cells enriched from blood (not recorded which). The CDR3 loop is CASNRDNKGYGYTF. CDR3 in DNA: TGTGCCAGCAACCGGGACAACAAAGGCTATGGCTACACCTTC.